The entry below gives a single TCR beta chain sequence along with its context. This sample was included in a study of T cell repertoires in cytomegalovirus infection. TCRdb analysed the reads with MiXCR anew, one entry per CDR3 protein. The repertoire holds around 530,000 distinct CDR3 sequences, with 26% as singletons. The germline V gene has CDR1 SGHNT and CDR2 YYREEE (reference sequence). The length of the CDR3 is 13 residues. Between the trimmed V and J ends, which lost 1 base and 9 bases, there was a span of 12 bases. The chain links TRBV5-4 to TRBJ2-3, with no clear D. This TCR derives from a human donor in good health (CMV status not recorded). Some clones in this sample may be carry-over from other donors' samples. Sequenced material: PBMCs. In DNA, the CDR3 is TGTGCCAGCAGCTTGACTACGGCTACCACGCAGTATTTT. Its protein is CASSLTTATTQYF.